This TCR beta chain was sequenced for a study of shared clonotypes between healthy human individuals. Study-wide results and caveats: How much donors shared clonotypes was expected to be affected by sequencing depth.

An even split of each subset's genomic DNA across several immunoSEQ plates was performed. Each sorted subset replicate got 200 ng genomic DNA, about 33,000 genomes. Profiled with immunoSEQ multiplex PCR; TCRdb holds only in-frame clones, not every one. This sample has roughly 1,600,000 clones, with roughly 98.5% found just once. The germline V gene has CDR1 LNHDA and CDR2 SQIVND (reference sequence). The CDR3 spans 18 residues. The V and J ends lost 0 bases and 1 base respectively, with 15 bases between them. On this clone: Its specificity is not known.

Input material: naive CD4+ T cells sorted from blood. Subset defined: CD45RA+ positively selected. The genes are TRBV19 and TRBJ2-2; D unclear. The clonotype was recovered from a man between 25 and 39 years old in good health. CDR3 loop: CASSIDPRLGQNTGELFF. The DNA of the CDR3 is TGTGCCAGTAGTATAGATCCCAGGTTAGGGCAGAACACCGGGGAGCTGTTTTTT.